The 3 T cell receptor beta chains reported below all come from one sample, sequenced in a study of neurological immune-mediated disorders. Indicated time point: longitudinal time-point 3. TCRdb itself ran the 5' RACE reads through MiXCR, one entry per CDR3 protein. Altogether tens of thousands of distinct CDR3 sequences are present, roughly 8.4% being singletons, with the ten largest covering roughly 2%. Sample: PBMCs. The receptors were sampled from a woman aged 35 to 49 in good health.

This clonotype appeared many times. This chain joins TRBV29-1 and TRBJ2-3; 12 positions match TRBD2. CDR1 is SQVTM and CDR2 is ANQGSEA in the germline V gene. With 4 bases clipped from V and 6 bases from J, the junction kept 5 bases outside the gene matches. There are 14 residues in the CDR3. CDR3 residues: CSVVLAGGADTQYF. CDR3 nucleotide sequence: TGCAGCGTTGTTCTAGCGGGGGGGGCGGATACGCAGTATTTT.

This clonotype has at least ten counts. This chain joins TRBV4-2 and TRBJ2-3; 11 nucleotides line up with TRBD2. With V trimmed by 1 base and J by 2 bases, 2 bases remained unmatched. Germline CDR1 reads LGHNA; CDR2 reads YNFKEQ. The CDR3 consists of 16 residues. The CDR3 nucleotides are TGTGCCAGCAGCCAAGCTAGCGGGGGGACCACAGATACGCAGTATTTT. Residues: CASSQASGGTTDTQYF.

This clonotype was observed many times. The gene calls are TRBV5-1 and TRBJ2-7; D gene unclear. The CDR3 has 12 residues. Trimming removed 2 bases from V and 6 bases from J, with 9 bases in between. The germline V gene encodes CDR1 SGHRS and CDR2 YFSETQ. The CDR3 region has the DNA TGCGCCAGCAGCTTATACCACGGCGAGCAGTACTTC. This codes for CASSLYHGEQYF.